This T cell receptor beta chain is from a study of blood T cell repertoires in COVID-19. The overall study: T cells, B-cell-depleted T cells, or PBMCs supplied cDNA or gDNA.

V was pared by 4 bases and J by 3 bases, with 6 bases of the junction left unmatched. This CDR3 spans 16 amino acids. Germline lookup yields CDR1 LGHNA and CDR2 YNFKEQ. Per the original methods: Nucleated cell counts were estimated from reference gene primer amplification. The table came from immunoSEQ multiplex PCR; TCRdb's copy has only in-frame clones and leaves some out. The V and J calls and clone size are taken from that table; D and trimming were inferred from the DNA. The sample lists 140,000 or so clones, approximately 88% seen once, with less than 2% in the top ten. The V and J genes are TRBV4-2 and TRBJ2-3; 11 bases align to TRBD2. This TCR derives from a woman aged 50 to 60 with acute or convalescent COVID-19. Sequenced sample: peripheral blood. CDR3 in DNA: TGTGCCAGCAGCCTATTAGCGGGAGGGAAAACAGATACGCAGTATTTT. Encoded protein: CASSLLAGGKTDTQYF.